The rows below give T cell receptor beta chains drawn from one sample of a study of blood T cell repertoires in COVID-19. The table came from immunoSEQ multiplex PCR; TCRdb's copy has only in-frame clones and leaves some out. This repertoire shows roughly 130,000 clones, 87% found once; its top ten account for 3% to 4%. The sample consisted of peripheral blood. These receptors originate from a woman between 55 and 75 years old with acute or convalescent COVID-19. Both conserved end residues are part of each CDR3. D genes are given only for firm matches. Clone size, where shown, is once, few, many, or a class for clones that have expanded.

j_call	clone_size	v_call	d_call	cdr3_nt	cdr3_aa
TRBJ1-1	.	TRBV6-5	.	TGTGCCAGCAGGACTATACAGGGCCCCCGAGCTTTCTTT	CASRTIQGPRAFF
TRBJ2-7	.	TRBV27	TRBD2	TGTGCCAGCCGGCCTAGCGGGAGCAACGAGCAGTACTTC	CASRPSGSNEQYF
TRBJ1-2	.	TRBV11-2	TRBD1	TGTGCCAGCAGCCGGACAGGGGTGCATGGCTACACCTTC	CASSRTGVHGYTF
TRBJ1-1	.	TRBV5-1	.	TGCGCCAGCAGCTTGGCTTCTAACACTGAAGCTTTCTTT	CASSLASNTEAFF
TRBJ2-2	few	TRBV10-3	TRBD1	TGTGCCATCAGTGAGTCACGGACAGGGTGGACCGGGGAGCTGTTTTTT	CAISESRTGWTGELFF
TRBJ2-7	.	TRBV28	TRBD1	TGTGCCAGCTCGACAGGGGCCTTGAGCGAGCAGTACTTC	CASSTGALSEQYF
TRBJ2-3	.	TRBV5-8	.	TGTGCCAGCAGCTTCGGGACACGCACAGATACGCAGTATTTT	CASSFGTRTDTQYF
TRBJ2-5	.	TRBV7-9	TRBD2	TGTGCCAGCAGCTGGACTAGCCCTCAAGAGACCCAGTACTTC	CASSWTSPQETQYF
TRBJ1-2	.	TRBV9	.	TGTGCCAGCAGCCCGGGGGTCGCAGACCATGGCTACACCTTC	CASSPGVADHGYTF
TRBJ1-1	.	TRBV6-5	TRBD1	TGTGCCAGCTTAACAGGGGGGTTGAACACTGAAGCTTTCTTT	CASLTGGLNTEAFF
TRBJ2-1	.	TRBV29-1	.	TGCAGCGTTGCCGGCGGGGATTCCTACAATGAGCAGTTCTTC	CSVAGGDSYNEQFF
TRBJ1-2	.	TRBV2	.	TGTGCCAGCAGTGGCCTCGGACAGATCTATGGCTACACCTTC	CASSGLGQIYGYTF
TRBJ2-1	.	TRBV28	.	TGTGCCAGCAGCGAGACGGGCTCCTACAATGAGCAGTTCTTC	CASSETGSYNEQFF